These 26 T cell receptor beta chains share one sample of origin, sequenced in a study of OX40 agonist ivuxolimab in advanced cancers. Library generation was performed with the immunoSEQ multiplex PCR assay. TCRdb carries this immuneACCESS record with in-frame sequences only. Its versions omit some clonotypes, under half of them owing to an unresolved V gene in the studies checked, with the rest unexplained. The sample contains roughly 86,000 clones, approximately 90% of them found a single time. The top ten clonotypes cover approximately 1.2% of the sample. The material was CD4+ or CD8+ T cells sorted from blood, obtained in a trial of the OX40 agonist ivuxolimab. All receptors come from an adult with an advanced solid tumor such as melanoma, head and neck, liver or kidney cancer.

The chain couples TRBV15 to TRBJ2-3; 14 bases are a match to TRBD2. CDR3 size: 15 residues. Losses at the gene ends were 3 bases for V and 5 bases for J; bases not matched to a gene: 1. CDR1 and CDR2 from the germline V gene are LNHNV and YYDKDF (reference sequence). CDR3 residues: CATSRGLAGVDTQYF. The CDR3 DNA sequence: TGTGCCACCAGCAGGGGACTAGCGGGAGTAGATACGCAGTATTTT.

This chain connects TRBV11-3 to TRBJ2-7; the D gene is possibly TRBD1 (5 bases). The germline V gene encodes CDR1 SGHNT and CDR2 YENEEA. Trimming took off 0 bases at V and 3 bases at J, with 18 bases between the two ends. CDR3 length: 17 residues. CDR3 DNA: TGTGCCAGCAGCTTAGAAAGGGCAGGGTTGCGGTACTACGAGCAGTACTTC. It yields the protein CASSLERAGLRYYEQYF.

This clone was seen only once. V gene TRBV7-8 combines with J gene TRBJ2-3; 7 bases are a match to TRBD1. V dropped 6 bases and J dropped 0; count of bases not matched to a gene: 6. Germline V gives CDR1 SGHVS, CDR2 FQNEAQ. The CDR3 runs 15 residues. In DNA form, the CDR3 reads TGTGCCAGCAGAGATTTCAGGGGGAGCACAGATACGCAGTATTTT. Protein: CASRDFRGSTDTQYF.

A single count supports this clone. Here the CDR3 reads CASSRWEGEGGRKLFF. The CDR3 DNA reads TGTGCCAGCAGCCGATGGGAGGGAGAGGGGGGTAGAAAACTGTTTTTT. The chain links TRBV28 to TRBJ1-4; tentatively, D is TRBD1 (6 bases). V lost 6 bases, J lost 10 bases, and 24 bases lay in between. From germline, CDR1 is MDHEN and CDR2 SYDVKM. The CDR3 covers 16 residues.

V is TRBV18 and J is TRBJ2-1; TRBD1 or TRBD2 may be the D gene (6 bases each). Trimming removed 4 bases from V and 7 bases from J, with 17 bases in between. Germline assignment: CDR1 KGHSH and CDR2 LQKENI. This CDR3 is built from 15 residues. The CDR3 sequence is CASSLGGQGRNEQFF. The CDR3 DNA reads TGTGCCAGCTCACTCGGAGGCCAGGGGAGGAATGAGCAGTTCTTC.

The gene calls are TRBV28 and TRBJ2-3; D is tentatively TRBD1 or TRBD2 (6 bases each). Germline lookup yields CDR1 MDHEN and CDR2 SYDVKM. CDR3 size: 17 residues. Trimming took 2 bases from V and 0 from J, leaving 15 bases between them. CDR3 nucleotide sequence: TGTGCCAGCAGTTTAGTGGTTCCGGGGGCAAGCACAGATACGCAGTATTTT. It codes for CASSLVVPGASTDTQYF.

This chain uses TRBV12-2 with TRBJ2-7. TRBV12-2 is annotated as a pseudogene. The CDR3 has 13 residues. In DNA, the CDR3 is TGTGCAAGTCGCTTAGGGGGTCGCTACGAGCAGTACTTC. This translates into CASRLGGRYEQYF.

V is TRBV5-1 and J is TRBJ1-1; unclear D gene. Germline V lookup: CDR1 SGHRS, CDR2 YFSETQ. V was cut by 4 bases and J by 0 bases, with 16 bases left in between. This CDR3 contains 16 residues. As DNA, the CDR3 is TGCGCCAGCAGCGCCAACAGTCTTAGTATGAACACTGAAGCTTTCTTT. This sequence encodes CASSANSLSMNTEAFF.

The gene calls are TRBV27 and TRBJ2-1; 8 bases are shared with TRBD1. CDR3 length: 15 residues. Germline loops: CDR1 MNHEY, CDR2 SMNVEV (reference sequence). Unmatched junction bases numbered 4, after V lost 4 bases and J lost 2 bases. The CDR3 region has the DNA TGTGCCAGCAGTTCCGGACAGGGCCCCTACAATGAGCAGTTCTTC. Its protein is CASSSGQGPYNEQFF.

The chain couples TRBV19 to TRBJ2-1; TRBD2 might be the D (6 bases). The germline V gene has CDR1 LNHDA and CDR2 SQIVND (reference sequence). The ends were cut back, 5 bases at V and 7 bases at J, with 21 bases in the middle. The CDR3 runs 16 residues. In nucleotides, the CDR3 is TGTGCCAGTAGTTTCTCTACGGGAGCCGGCGGGAATGAGCAGTTCTTC. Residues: CASSFSTGAGGNEQFF.

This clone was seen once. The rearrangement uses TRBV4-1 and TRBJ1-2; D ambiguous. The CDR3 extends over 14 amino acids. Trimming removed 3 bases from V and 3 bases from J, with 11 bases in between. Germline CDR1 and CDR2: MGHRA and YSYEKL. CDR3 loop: CASSHRGRDYGYTF. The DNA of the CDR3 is TGCGCCAGCAGCCACCGGGGTAGGGACTATGGCTACACCTTC.

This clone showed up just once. In DNA, the CDR3 is TGTGCCAGCAAAGGGGGACTAGCGGGAGCCGGGGAGCTGTTTTTT. Translating it yields CASKGGLAGAGELFF. The chain carries TRBV2 and TRBJ2-2; 14 nucleotides agree with TRBD2. From germline, CDR1 is SNHLY and CDR2 FYNNEI. V was pared by 7 bases and J by 6 bases, with 4 bases of the junction left unmatched. The CDR3 loop spans 15 amino acids.

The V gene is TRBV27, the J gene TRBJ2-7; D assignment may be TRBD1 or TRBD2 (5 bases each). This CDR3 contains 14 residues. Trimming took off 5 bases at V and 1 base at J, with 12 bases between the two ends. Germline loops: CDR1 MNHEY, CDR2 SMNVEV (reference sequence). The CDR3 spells CASSTSRQSYEQYF. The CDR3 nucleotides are TGTGCCAGCAGTACTAGTAGACAGTCCTACGAGCAGTACTTC.

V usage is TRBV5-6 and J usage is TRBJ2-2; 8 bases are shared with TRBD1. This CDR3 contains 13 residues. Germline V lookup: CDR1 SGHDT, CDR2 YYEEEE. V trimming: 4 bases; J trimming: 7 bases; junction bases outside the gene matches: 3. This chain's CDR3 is CASSIQGVGELFF. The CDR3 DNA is TGTGCCAGCAGCATACAGGGGGTCGGGGAGCTGTTTTTT. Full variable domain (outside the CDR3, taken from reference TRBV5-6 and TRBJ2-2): DAGVTQSPTHLIKTRGQQVTLRCSPKSGHDTVSWYQQALGQGPQFIFQYYEEEERQRGNFPDRFSGHQFPNYSSELNVNALLLGDSALYLCASSIQGVGELFFGEGSRLTVL.

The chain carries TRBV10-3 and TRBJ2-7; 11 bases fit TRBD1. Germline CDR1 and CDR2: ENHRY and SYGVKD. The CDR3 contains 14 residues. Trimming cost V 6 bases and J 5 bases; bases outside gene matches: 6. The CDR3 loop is CAISVGDRGNEQYF. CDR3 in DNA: TGTGCCATCAGCGTTGGGGACAGGGGGAACGAGCAGTACTTC.

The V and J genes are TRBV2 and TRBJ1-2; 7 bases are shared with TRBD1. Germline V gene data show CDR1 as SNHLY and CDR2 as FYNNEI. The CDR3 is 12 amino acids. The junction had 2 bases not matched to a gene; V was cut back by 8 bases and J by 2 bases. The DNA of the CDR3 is TGTGCCAGCGAGACAGGGAACTATGGCTACACCTTC. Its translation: CASETGNYGYTF.

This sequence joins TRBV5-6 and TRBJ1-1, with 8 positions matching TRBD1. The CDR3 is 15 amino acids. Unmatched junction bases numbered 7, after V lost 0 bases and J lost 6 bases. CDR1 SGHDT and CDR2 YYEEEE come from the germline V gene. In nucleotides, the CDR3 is TGTGCCAGCAGCTTGGGGACAGGGAGGTTCGCTGAAGCTTTCTTT. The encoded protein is CASSLGTGRFAEAFF. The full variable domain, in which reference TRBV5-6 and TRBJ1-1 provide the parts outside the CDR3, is DAGVTQSPTHLIKTRGQQVTLRCSPKSGHDTVSWYQQALGQGPQFIFQYYEEEERQRGNFPDRFSGHQFPNYSSELNVNALLLGDSALYLCASSLGTGRFAEAFFGQGTRLTVV.

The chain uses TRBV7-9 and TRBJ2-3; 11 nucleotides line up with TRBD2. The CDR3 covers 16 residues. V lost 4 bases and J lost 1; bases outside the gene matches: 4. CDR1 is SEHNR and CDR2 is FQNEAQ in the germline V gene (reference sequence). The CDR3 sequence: CASSWGLAARTDTQYF. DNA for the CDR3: TGTGCCAGCAGCTGGGGACTAGCGGCCCGCACAGATACGCAGTATTTT. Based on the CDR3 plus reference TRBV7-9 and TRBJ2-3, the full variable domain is DTGVSQNPRHKITKRGQNVTFRCDPISEHNRLYWYRQTLGQGPEFLTYFQNEAQLEKSRLLSDRFSAERPKGSFSTLEIQRTEQGDSAMYLCASSWGLAARTDTQYFGPGTRLTVL.

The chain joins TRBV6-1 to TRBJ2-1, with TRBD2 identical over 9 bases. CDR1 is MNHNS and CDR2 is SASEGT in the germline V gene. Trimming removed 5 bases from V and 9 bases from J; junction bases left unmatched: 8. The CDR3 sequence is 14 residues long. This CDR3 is CASSPAGGPGEQFF. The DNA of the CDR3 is TGTGCCAGCAGTCCGGCGGGAGGGCCGGGTGAGCAGTTCTTC.

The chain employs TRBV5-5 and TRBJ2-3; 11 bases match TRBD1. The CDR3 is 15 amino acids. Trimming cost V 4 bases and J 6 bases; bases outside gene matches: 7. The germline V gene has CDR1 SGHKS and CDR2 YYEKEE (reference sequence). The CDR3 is CASSPGTGGMDTQYF. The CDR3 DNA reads TGTGCCAGCAGCCCCGGGACAGGGGGTATGGATACGCAGTATTTT.

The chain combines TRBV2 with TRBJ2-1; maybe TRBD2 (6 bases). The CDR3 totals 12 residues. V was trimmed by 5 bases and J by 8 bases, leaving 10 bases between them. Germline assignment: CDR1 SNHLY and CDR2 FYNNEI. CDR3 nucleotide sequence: TGTGCCAGCAGTTTACTAGCTGATGAGCAGTTCTTC. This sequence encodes CASSLLADEQFF.

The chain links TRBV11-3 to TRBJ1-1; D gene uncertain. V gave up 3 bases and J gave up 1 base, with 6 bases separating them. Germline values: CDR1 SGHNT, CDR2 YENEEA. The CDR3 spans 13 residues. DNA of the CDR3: TGTGCCAGCAGCTTGGACCGGAACACTGAAGCTTTCTTT. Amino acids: CASSLDRNTEAFF.

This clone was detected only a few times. In nucleotides, the CDR3 is TGTGCCATCAGTTCCGGGACTAGCGGGAGAGAAGGCGGAAACATTCAGTACTTC. Its protein product is CAISSGTSGREGGNIQYF. The chain couples TRBV10-3 to TRBJ2-4; TRBD2 matches 14 bases. CDR3 length: 18 residues. The junction had 12 bases not matched to a gene; V was cut back by 5 bases and J by 6 bases. CDR1 ENHRY and CDR2 SYGVKD come from the germline V gene.

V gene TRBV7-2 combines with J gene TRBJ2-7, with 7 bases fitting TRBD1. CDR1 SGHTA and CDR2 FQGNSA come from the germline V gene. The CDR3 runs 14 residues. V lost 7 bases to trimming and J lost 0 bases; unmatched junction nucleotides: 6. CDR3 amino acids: CASKQQGNSYEQYF. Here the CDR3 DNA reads TGTGCCAGCAAACAACAGGGGAACTCCTACGAGCAGTACTTC.

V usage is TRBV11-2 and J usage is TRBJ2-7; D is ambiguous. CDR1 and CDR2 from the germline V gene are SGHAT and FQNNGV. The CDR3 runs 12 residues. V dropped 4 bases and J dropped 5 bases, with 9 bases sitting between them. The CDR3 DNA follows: TGTGCCAGCAGCTGGTCTCGCGACGAGCAGTACTTC. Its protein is CASSWSRDEQYF. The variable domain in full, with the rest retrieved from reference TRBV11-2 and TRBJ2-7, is EAGVAQSPRYKIIEKRQSVAFWCNPISGHATLYWYQQILGQGPKLLIQFQNNGVVDDSQLPKDRFSAERLKGVDSTLKIQPAKLEDSAVYLCASSWSRDEQYFGPGTRLTVT.

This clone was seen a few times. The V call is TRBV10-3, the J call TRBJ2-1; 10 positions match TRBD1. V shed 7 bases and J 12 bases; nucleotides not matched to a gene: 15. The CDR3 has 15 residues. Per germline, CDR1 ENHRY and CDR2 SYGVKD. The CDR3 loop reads CAINSPRDRGLRQFF. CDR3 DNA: TGTGCCATCAACTCACCCCGGGACAGGGGTCTGAGGCAGTTCTTC.